A single sample gave rise to the 28 T cell receptor beta chains below, sequenced in a study of blood T cell repertoires in COVID-19. Produced via immunoSEQ multiplex PCR; TCRdb's table is partial and in-frame only. The sample holds about 150,000 clones, roughly 87% seen once. The sample was PBMCs or T cells enriched from blood (not recorded which). The receptors shown here come from a woman aged 45-65 years who had recovered from COVID-19.

Worth noting for this clone: One end of the junction is discordant with germline, which a read error may explain. This chain connects TRBV2 to TRBJ2-7; 7 bases agree with TRBD1. Germline loops: CDR1 SNHLY, CDR2 FYNNEI. The CDR3 is made up of 14 amino acids. CDR3 sequence: CASSEARSTGTIEF. In DNA form, the CDR3 reads TGTGCCAGCAGTGAAGCGCGGTCGACAGGGACGATTGAATTC.

The table lists this clone with a count of one. V usage is TRBV3-1 (or the pseudogene TRBV3-2) and J usage is TRBJ1-1, with TRBD1 matching over 9 bases. Germline V CDR1 and CDR2: LGHDT, YNNKEL (reference sequence). Trimming removed 5 bases from V and 0 bases from J; junction bases left unmatched: 7. This CDR3 is built from 16 residues. In DNA form, the CDR3 reads TGTGCCAGCAGCGTCGGACAGGGGAGAATGAACACTGAAGCTTTCTTT. It codes for CASSVGQGRMNTEAFF.

This clone was observed a handful of times. V is TRBV19 and J is TRBJ2-2; no reliable D call. Trimming stripped 3 bases from V and 2 bases from J, with 7 bases between. Germline CDR1 and CDR2: LNHDA and SQIVND (reference sequence). The CDR3 sequence is 14 residues long. The CDR3 region is CASSMSGNTGELFF. As DNA, the CDR3 is TGTGCCAGTAGTATGTCGGGTAACACCGGGGAGCTGTTTTTT.

This chain links TRBV11-2 with TRBJ1-1; D is possibly TRBD1 (5 bases). This CDR3 region has 13 residues. V dropped 6 bases and J dropped 0 bases, with 8 bases sitting between them. Germline V CDR1 and CDR2: SGHAT, FQNNGV. CDR3 DNA sequence: TGTGCCAGCAGTTCAGGGTTGAACACTGAAGCTTTCTTT. Its translation: CASSSGLNTEAFF.

The count of this clone is one. V is TRBV27 and J is TRBJ2-1; 10 bases are a match to TRBD2. This CDR3 contains 15 residues. Trimming at V came to 6 bases and at J to 9 bases, leaving 11 bases not matched to a gene. Looked up from germline, CDR1 is MNHEY and CDR2 is SMNVEV (reference sequence). The CDR3 spells CASSSIAGGVGEQFF. CDR3 bases: TGTGCCAGCAGCTCAATAGCGGGAGGAGTGGGTGAGCAGTTCTTC.

The chain has TRBV2 and TRBJ1-6; no reliable D call. The CDR3 covers 18 residues. CDR1 is SNHLY and CDR2 is FYNNEI in the germline V gene. Between the trimmed V and J ends, which lost 4 bases and 5 bases, there was a span of 21 bases. The CDR3 is CASSGRWTNLANNSPLHF. DNA of the CDR3: TGTGCCAGCAGTGGACGGTGGACTAATCTGGCAAATAATTCACCCCTCCACTTT. Full variable domain (outside the CDR3, taken from reference TRBV2 and TRBJ1-6): EPEVTQTPSHQVTQMGQEVILRCVPISNHLYFYWYRQILGQKVEFLVSFYNNEISEKSEIFDDQFSVERPDGSNFTLKIRSTKLEDSAMYFCASSGRWTNLANNSPLHFGNGTRLTVT.

J is TRBJ2-2 and V is TRBV23-1; TRBD1 matches 9 bases. TRBV23-1 is annotated as an ORF whose role is uncertain. Trimming cost V 8 bases and J 5 bases; bases outside gene matches: 15. This CDR3 has 17 residues. CDR3 DNA sequence: TGCGCCAGCCCCGCCCGGGACAGGGTTAAGGGGACCGGGGAGCTGTTTTTT. This encodes CASPARDRVKGTGELFF.

V and J are TRBV28 and TRBJ1-4; D may be TRBD1 (6 bases). V was cut by 6 bases and J by 6 bases, with 11 bases left in between. Germline V lookup: CDR1 MDHEN, CDR2 SYDVKM. The CDR3 has 13 amino acids. The CDR3 protein is CASRQQGDEKLFF. Here the CDR3 DNA reads TGTGCCAGCAGGCAACAGGGAGATGAAAAACTGTTTTTT.

V gene TRBV3-1 (or the pseudogene TRBV3-2) combines with J gene TRBJ2-1; the D gene is possibly TRBD2 (7 bases). With 3 bases removed from V and 10 bases from J, the gap between germline ends came to 13 bases. CDR3 length equals 13 residues. The germline V gene has CDR1 LGHDT and CDR2 YNNKEL (reference sequence). CDR3 amino acids: CASSQGGGREQFF. CDR3 in DNA: TGTGCCAGCAGCCAGGGAGGGGGTCGGGAGCAGTTCTTC.

The rearrangement links TRBV11-2 to TRBJ2-1; TRBD2 agrees at 11 bases. V lost 3 bases and J lost 5; bases outside the gene matches: 9. CDR3 size: 17 residues. Germline loops: CDR1 SGHAT, CDR2 FQNNGV. CDR3 region: CASSFHGGTSGNNEQFF. As DNA, the CDR3 is TGTGCCAGCAGCTTTCATGGGGGGACTAGCGGTAACAATGAGCAGTTCTTC.

This clone was detected once. V and J are TRBV9 and TRBJ1-2; D may be TRBD1 (6 bases). Between the trimmed V and J ends, which lost 4 bases and 5 bases, there was a span of 21 bases. This CDR3 region has 16 residues. Germline loops: CDR1 SGDLS, CDR2 YYNGEE. This CDR3 reads CASSPQRGRGVYGYTF. CDR3 sequence (DNA): TGTGCCAGCAGCCCCCAAAGGGGCAGGGGAGTATATGGCTACACCTTC.

This chain uses TRBV5-5 with TRBJ2-7; D perhaps matches TRBD1 (5 bases). The ends were cut back, 4 bases at V and 4 bases at J, with 18 bases in the middle. The CDR3 runs to 15 residues. Germline V lookup: CDR1 SGHKS, CDR2 YYEKEE (reference sequence). The CDR3 bases are TGTGCCAGCAGCGCCCAGCAGTGGGGCCCTTACGAGCAGTACTTC. It codes for CASSAQQWGPYEQYF.

This chain links TRBV7-2 with TRBJ1-2; 8 nucleotides match TRBD1. The length of the CDR3 is 15 residues. V lost 6 bases to trimming and J lost 6 bases; unmatched junction nucleotides: 12. Germline loops: CDR1 SGHTA, CDR2 FQGNSA. The DNA of the CDR3 is TGTGCCAGCAGTTGGACAGGGTTCACATCAGATGGCTACACCTTC. As protein: CASSWTGFTSDGYTF.

The chain uses TRBV7-2 and TRBJ2-7, with 14 bases that match TRBD2. The CDR3 is made up of 16 amino acids. V gave up 4 bases and J gave up 5 bases; unmatched junction bases: 7. CDR1 is SGHTA and CDR2 is FQGNSA in the germline V gene. The chain's CDR3 is CASSSTPGLAGDEQYF. DNA of the CDR3: TGTGCCAGCAGCTCGACCCCGGGACTAGCGGGAGACGAGCAGTACTTC.

In its sample, this clone was seen a few times. The genes are TRBV9 and TRBJ1-2; D is unclear. The CDR3 spans 14 residues. Germline V gives CDR1 SGDLS, CDR2 YYNGEE. The ends were cut back, 4 bases at V and 1 base at J, with 11 bases in the middle. This chain's CDR3 is CASSRTGDNYGYTF. CDR3 bases: TGTGCCAGCAGCCGGACGGGAGATAACTATGGCTACACCTTC.

This chain connects TRBV12-3 or TRBV12-4 to TRBJ1-2; D is ambiguous. V gave up 8 bases and J gave up 7 bases, with 11 bases separating them. This CDR3 region has 11 residues. CDR3 amino acids: CASGQVSGYTF. In DNA form, the CDR3 reads TGTGCCAGCGGGCAAGTTTCTGGCTACACCTTC.

The chain has TRBV28 and TRBJ1-4; 8 positions match TRBD1. Germline CDR1 reads MDHEN; CDR2 reads SYDVKM. The CDR3 is 15 amino acids. V lost 4 bases to trimming and J lost 5 bases; unmatched junction nucleotides: 6. The CDR3 DNA sequence: TGTGCCAGCAGTTCAAAGGACAGGGAGAATGAAAAACTGTTTTTT. It yields the protein CASSSKDRENEKLFF. Combining the CDR3 with reference TRBV28 and TRBJ1-4 gives the whole variable domain DVKVTQSSRYLVKRTGEKVFLECVQDMDHENMFWYRQDPGLGLRLIYFSYDVKMKEKGDIPEGYSVSREKKERFSLILESASTNQTSMYLCASSSKDRENEKLFFGSGTQLSVL.

The V and J genes are TRBV18 and TRBJ1-1, with TRBD1 matching 7 bases. CDR1 and CDR2 (germline): KGHSH, LQKENI. CDR3 size: 18 residues. Trimming cost V 8 bases and J 4 bases; bases outside gene matches: 22. CDR3 nucleotides: TGTGCCAGCGCCCCCTTAGAGGGGGCAGGCCGGTCTCGCACTGAAGCTTTCTTT. Its protein product is CASAPLEGAGRSRTEAFF. Full variable domain (rest looked up from reference TRBV18 and TRBJ1-1): NAGVMQNPRHLVRRRGQEARLRCSPMKGHSHVYWYRQLPEEGLKFMVYLQKENIIDESGMPKERFSAEFPKEGPSILRIQQVVRGDSAAYFCASAPLEGAGRSRTEAFFGQGTRLTVV.

The chain uses TRBV6-5 and TRBJ1-4; D remains ambiguous. The germline CDR1 and CDR2 sequences are MNHEY and SVGAGI. V lost 7 bases, J lost 8 bases, and 14 bases lay in between. The CDR3 is 13 amino acids. The CDR3 region is CASISRGWEKLFF. DNA for the CDR3: TGTGCCAGCATAAGCCGGGGTTGGGAAAAACTGTTTTTT.

The CDR3 DNA is TGTGCCAGCAGTGAACGCCGGACAGGGAACACCGGGGAGCTGTTTTTT. Its protein product is CASSERRTGNTGELFF. The chain joins TRBV6-1 to TRBJ2-2; TRBD1 matches 7 bases. V lost 2 bases, J lost 1 base, and 4 bases stayed unmatched. From germline, CDR1 is MNHNS and CDR2 SASEGT. The CDR3 is 16 amino acids.

V is TRBV29-1 and J is TRBJ1-2; 7 bases are shared with TRBD1. The CDR3 covers 13 residues. With 4 bases clipped from V and 0 bases from J, the junction kept 2 bases outside the gene matches. Germline lookup yields CDR1 SQVTM and CDR2 ANQGSEA. The DNA of the CDR3 is TGCAGCGTTGGGGGACAGACTAACTATGGCTACACCTTC. It yields the protein CSVGGQTNYGYTF.

In this sample, this clone turned up once. The rearrangement joins TRBV3-1 (or the pseudogene TRBV3-2) to TRBJ2-1; 11 nucleotides line up with TRBD2. Germline V gene sequence: CDR1 LGHDT, CDR2 YNNKEL (reference sequence). V was pared by 3 bases and J by 5 bases, with 3 bases of the junction left unmatched. This CDR3 has 15 amino acids. The CDR3 reads CASSQTSGDNNEQFF. The CDR3 bases are TGTGCCAGCAGCCAGACTAGCGGGGACAACAATGAGCAGTTCTTC.

Only a few counts were recorded for this clone. The chain joins TRBV7-9 to TRBJ2-2; TRBD2 is a possible D gene (5 bases). This CDR3 is 16 amino acids long. CDR1 and CDR2 (germline): SEHNR, FQNEAQ (reference sequence). V lost 1 base and J 5 bases, leaving 14 bases between the germline ends. CDR3 bases: TGTGCCAGCAGCTTAGGGCGTGGGAGTGGAACCGGGGAGCTGTTTTTT. Amino acids: CASSLGRGSGTGELFF.

This rearrangement joins TRBV29-1 to TRBJ2-3, with a possible D match to TRBD1 (6 bases). The CDR3 spans 14 residues. Germline CDR1 and CDR2: SQVTM and ANQGSEA. V was pared by 6 bases and J by 2 bases, with 15 bases between. This chain's CDR3 is CSVRRDINTDTQYF. The DNA for the CDR3 is TGCAGCGTCAGACGGGACATTAACACAGATACGCAGTATTTT.

This clone was counted a few times. V gene TRBV2 combines with J gene TRBJ2-3, with 13 bases identical to TRBD2. Trimming cost V 6 bases and J 2 bases; bases outside gene matches: 5. The CDR3 loop spans 16 amino acids. Per the germline V gene, CDR1 is SNHLY and CDR2 is FYNNEI. The CDR3 here is CASSETSGRTTDTQYF. The CDR3 nucleotides are TGTGCCAGCAGCGAGACTAGCGGGAGGACCACAGATACGCAGTATTTT.

CDR3 amino acids: CAISDTGYGYTF. As DNA, the CDR3 is TGTGCCATCAGTGATACAGGGTACGGCTACACCTTC. The chain recombines TRBV10-3 with TRBJ1-2; TRBD1 is a possible D gene (6 bases). The CDR3 sequence is 12 residues long. V lost 3 bases and J lost 8, with 10 bases in between. Germline V gene lookup returns CDR1 ENHRY and CDR2 SYGVKD.

The V call is TRBV12-5, the J call TRBJ1-3; the match to TRBD1 covers 9 bases. With V trimmed by 1 base and J by 2 bases, 3 bases remained unmatched. The CDR3 contains 16 residues. Germline CDR1 LGHNT, CDR2 FRNRAP. CDR3 coding DNA: TGTGCTAGTGGTTTGGGACAGGGGGAGGCTGGAAACACCATATATTTT. The encoded protein is CASGLGQGEAGNTIYF. Full variable domain (rest looked up from reference TRBV12-5 and TRBJ1-3): DARVTQTPRHKVTEMGQEVTMRCQPILGHNTVFWYRQTMMQGLELLAYFRNRAPLDDSGMPKDRFSAEMPDATLATLKIQPSEPRDSAVYFCASGLGQGEAGNTIYFGEGSWLTVV.

The genes are TRBV5-1 and TRBJ2-1, with D perhaps TRBD2 (6 bases). Trimming cost V 1 base and J 6 bases, with 14 bases left between them. CDR3 length: 15 residues. Germline CDR1 reads SGHRS; CDR2 reads YFSETQ. Here the CDR3 reads CASSLMFGGTNEQFF. DNA for the CDR3: TGCGCCAGCAGCTTGATGTTCGGGGGAACCAATGAGCAGTTCTTC.